This T cell receptor (beta chain) is drawn from a study of shared clonotypes between healthy human individuals. Germline V gene lookup returns CDR1 MNHEY and CDR2 SVGAGI. The CDR3 contains 14 residues. Germline trimming cut 8 bases from V and 4 bases from J; bases unmatched to any gene: 5. Clones were sequenced by immunoSEQ multiplex PCR, and TCRdb holds only the in-frame ones, with some missing. The data hold 1,400,000 or so clones, with 98% observed a single time. General observations from the study: Investigators expected sequencing depth to affect clonotype sharing among donors.

In the case of this clone: The antigen remains unidentified.

This chain connects TRBV6-5 to TRBJ2-3, with 11 bases matching TRBD2. This TCR was recovered from a man younger than 45 in good health. Input material: naive CD4+ T cells sorted from blood. Documented subset: CD45RA+ positively selected. CDR3 residues: CASVSGRGADTQYF. The CDR3 DNA sequence: TGTGCCAGCGTTAGCGGGAGGGGGGCAGATACGCAGTATTTT.